The rows below give T cell receptor beta chains drawn from one sample of a study of blood T cell repertoires in COVID-19. The table came from immunoSEQ multiplex PCR; TCRdb's copy has only in-frame clones and leaves some out. The repertoire includes about 60,000 clones, roughly 74% of them detected once, and 25% sits in the top ten. Sequenced sample: peripheral blood. Receptors originate from a human donor in a cohort sampled during active COVID-19. Both conserved end residues are part of each CDR3. D genes are given only for firm matches. Some rows have no size entry. The others give once, few or many, or a class for an expanded clone.

CDR3nt,CDR3aa,j_gene,d_gene,v_gene,abundance
TGTGCCAGCAGTGGGGGACAGACAAGCAATCAGCCCCAGCATTTT,CASSGGQTSNQPQHF,TRBJ1-5,TRBD1,TRBV6-2/TRBV6-3,.
TGTGCCTGGGACCGCGGGGACAGGGGCAATCAGCCCCAGCATTTT,CAWDRGDRGNQPQHF,TRBJ1-5,TRBD1,TRBV30,.
TGCAGTGCTAGTCAGACAGAGAACGTGTACGAGCAGTACTTC,CSASQTENVYEQYF,TRBJ2-7,.,TRBV20-1,.
TGTGCCAGCAGTCGCTTGGGGGGGGACTTCGATACGCAGTATTTT,CASSRLGGDFDTQYF,TRBJ2-3,TRBD2,TRBV2,.
TGCGCCAGCAGCCCAGGACAGGGGGTCACCGGGGAGCTGTTTTTT,CASSPGQGVTGELFF,TRBJ2-2,TRBD1,TRBV5-1,.
TGTGCCAGCAGTTTCGGACTAGCGGTAAAAACCTACGAGCAGTACTTC,CASSFGLAVKTYEQYF,TRBJ2-7,TRBD2,TRBV27,.
TGCGCCAGCAGCCATACCGGGACAGGAAACACCATATATTTT,CASSHTGTGNTIYF,TRBJ1-3,.,TRBV4-3,once
TGTGCCAGCAGTTTGGACATCTACACTGAAGCTTTCTTT,CASSLDIYTEAFF,TRBJ1-1,.,TRBV27,few
TGTGCCAGCACTACGGGACTAGCGGGAAGATACAGGACCGGGGAGCTGTTTTTT,CASTTGLAGRYRTGELFF,TRBJ2-2,TRBD2,TRBV2,.
TGTGCCAGCATTACACAGGGGGCGAGCACTGAAGCTTTCTTT,CASITQGASTEAFF,TRBJ1-1,.,TRBV21-1,.
TGCGCCAGCAGCTTGACAGGGGTGGGCACAGATACGCAGTATTTT,CASSLTGVGTDTQYF,TRBJ2-3,TRBD1,TRBV5-1,.
TGTGCCAGCAGTTCCTCAAACACCGAGACCCAGTACTTC,CASSSSNTETQYF,TRBJ2-5,.,TRBV6-1,.
TGTGCCAGCAGGGACAGGGAGGAAGAAAAACTGTTTTTT,CASRDREEEKLFF,TRBJ1-4,TRBD1,TRBV7-9,.
TGCGCCAGCAGCTTGGGCGGGGGGACATCCGTTGCCGGGGAGCTGTTTTTT,CASSLGGGTSVAGELFF,TRBJ2-2,TRBD2,TRBV5-1,.
TGTGCCAGCAGCTTCGGGGGAAATGAAAAACTGTTTTTT,CASSFGGNEKLFF,TRBJ1-4,.,TRBV4-2,.
TGTGCCAGCAGCTTAGTAGGGGTGAACACTGAAGCTTTCTTT,CASSLVGVNTEAFF,TRBJ1-1,.,TRBV7-8,.
TGTGCCAGCAGCAAAAGGGTTGGACTAGACTACGAGCAGTACTTC,CASSKRVGLDYEQYF,TRBJ2-7,.,TRBV21-1,.
TGTGCCAGCACTCCTTCCCCACTAGCGGCAGGGGCCCAGTACTTC,CASTPSPLAAGAQYF,TRBJ2-5,TRBD2,TRBV6-5,once
TGTGCCAGCAGCTTAGTTGGGACAGAAGAGACCCAGTACTTC,CASSLVGTEETQYF,TRBJ2-5,TRBD1,TRBV11-3,.
TGTGCCAGCAGCATGGGGACTAGCGGCAATGAGCAGTTCTTC,CASSMGTSGNEQFF,TRBJ2-1,TRBD2,TRBV2,.
TGCGCCAGCAGCCAAGGAGGTAGCGGGGGTTACAATGAGCAGTTCTTC,CASSQGGSGGYNEQFF,TRBJ2-1,TRBD2,TRBV4-1,.
TGTGCCAGCAGCCACACGAGGGACAGGGTGGATCAGCCCCAGCATTTT,CASSHTRDRVDQPQHF,TRBJ1-5,TRBD1,TRBV7-8,.
TGCGCCAGCAGCTTGGGGGCACTAGCGGGAGTTCAAGAGACCCAGTACTTC,CASSLGALAGVQETQYF,TRBJ2-5,TRBD2,TRBV5-1,.
TGTGCCAGCAGCCAAGCTAGGTCACCCCTCCACTTT,CASSQARSPLHF,TRBJ1-6,.,TRBV3-1/TRBV3-2,.
TGTGCCAGCAGTGAAGGCGGGGGTTGGTTTGAAAAACTGTTTTTT,CASSEGGGWFEKLFF,TRBJ1-4,.,TRBV6-1,.
TGCAGTGCTAGTGATAGCGGGAGGGCCTCAGATACGCAGTATTTT,CSASDSGRASDTQYF,TRBJ2-3,TRBD2,TRBV20-1,.
TGTGCCAGCAGCCCCGGGACTAGCGGGAGGGGTTACAATGAGCAGTTCTTC,CASSPGTSGRGYNEQFF,TRBJ2-1,TRBD2,TRBV3-1/TRBV3-2,.
TGTGCCAGCTCACCAGGACCAGGGCTCTACGAGCAGTACTTC,CASSPGPGLYEQYF,TRBJ2-7,.,TRBV18,.
TGTGCCAGCAGGAGGCAGTCTAATTCACCCCTCCACTTT,CASRRQSNSPLHF,TRBJ1-6,.,TRBV27,few
TGCAGCGTTCAACAGGGTCTGGCCCAGCCCCAGCATTTT,CSVQQGLAQPQHF,TRBJ1-5,.,TRBV29-1,.
TGTGCCAGCAGTTCCGAACAGGGATTTTCTCAGTACTTC,CASSSEQGFSQYF,TRBJ2-4,.,TRBV27,.
TGTGCCAGCTCACCGCACGCGACGGGAGATTACGAGCAGTACTTC,CASSPHATGDYEQYF,TRBJ2-7,.,TRBV18,.
TGTGCCAGCAGCTTAACAGCTTCCTACGAGCAGTACTTC,CASSLTASYEQYF,TRBJ2-7,.,TRBV7-3,.
TGCAGCGTTGAAGCTCCAGGACTCCGCAATGAGCAGTTCTTC,CSVEAPGLRNEQFF,TRBJ2-1,.,TRBV29-1,once
TGTGCCAGCATCAAAGCGGCCACAGATACGCAGTATTTT,CASIKAATDTQYF,TRBJ2-3,.,TRBV28,.
TGTGCCAGCAGTCAAGGACTAGGAAGTCTTGGTTCCTACAATGAGCAGTTCTTC,CASSQGLGSLGSYNEQFF,TRBJ2-1,TRBD2,TRBV6-2/TRBV6-3,.
TGTGCCAGCAGAGGAGGGGAGACCTACAATGAGCAGTTCTTC,CASRGGETYNEQFF,TRBJ2-1,.,TRBV28,.
TGTGCCAGCAGTTACTCCTGGCAGGGACTAGACGAGCAGTACTTC,CASSYSWQGLDEQYF,TRBJ2-7,TRBD2,TRBV6-5,.
TGTGCCAGCATGCGGGGGTCGAGCACTGAAGCTTTCTTT,CASMRGSSTEAFF,TRBJ1-1,.,TRBV27,few
TGTGCCAGCAGCCAAGAAAGACTAGTGGGTACTGAGCAGTTCTTC,CASSQERLVGTEQFF,TRBJ2-1,.,TRBV3-1/TRBV3-2,.
TGTGCCAGCAGTTTAGGTAGGGGGATGACTGAAGCTTTCTTT,CASSLGRGMTEAFF,TRBJ1-1,.,TRBV27,.
TGCAGCGTTGAACGGCAGAGTTCCCCAGGCGCTTTCTTT,CSVERQSSPGAFF,TRBJ1-1,.,TRBV29-1,.
TGCGCCAGCAGCTTTCAGCAGCCCGGGTTCAGTAGCGCTTTCTTT,CASSFQQPGFSSAFF,TRBJ1-1,.,TRBV5-1,.
TGTGCCAGCAGCTTACTTCGGACTAGCTACAATGAGCAGTTCTTC,CASSLLRTSYNEQFF,TRBJ2-1,TRBD2,TRBV7-8,.
TGTGCCAGCAGCCAAGACAGGGTCGATGAGCAGTTCTTC,CASSQDRVDEQFF,TRBJ2-1,.,TRBV4-2,few
TGTGCCAGCTCACCGGCAGGGAAAGGCTCTGGAAACACCATATATTTT,CASSPAGKGSGNTIYF,TRBJ1-3,.,TRBV18,.
TGTGCCAGCAGTTTTCAACCGACAGGCTCCTACGAGCAGTACTTC,CASSFQPTGSYEQYF,TRBJ2-7,.,TRBV27,.
TGTGCCACCAGTGATACACAGGGGGCGGGGACCAATGAGCAGTTCTTC,CATSDTQGAGTNEQFF,TRBJ2-1,TRBD1,TRBV24-1,once
TGCGCCAGCAGCTCACAGGGGGCGCTTAGCAATGAGCAGTTCTTC,CASSSQGALSNEQFF,TRBJ2-1,TRBD1,TRBV5-1,.